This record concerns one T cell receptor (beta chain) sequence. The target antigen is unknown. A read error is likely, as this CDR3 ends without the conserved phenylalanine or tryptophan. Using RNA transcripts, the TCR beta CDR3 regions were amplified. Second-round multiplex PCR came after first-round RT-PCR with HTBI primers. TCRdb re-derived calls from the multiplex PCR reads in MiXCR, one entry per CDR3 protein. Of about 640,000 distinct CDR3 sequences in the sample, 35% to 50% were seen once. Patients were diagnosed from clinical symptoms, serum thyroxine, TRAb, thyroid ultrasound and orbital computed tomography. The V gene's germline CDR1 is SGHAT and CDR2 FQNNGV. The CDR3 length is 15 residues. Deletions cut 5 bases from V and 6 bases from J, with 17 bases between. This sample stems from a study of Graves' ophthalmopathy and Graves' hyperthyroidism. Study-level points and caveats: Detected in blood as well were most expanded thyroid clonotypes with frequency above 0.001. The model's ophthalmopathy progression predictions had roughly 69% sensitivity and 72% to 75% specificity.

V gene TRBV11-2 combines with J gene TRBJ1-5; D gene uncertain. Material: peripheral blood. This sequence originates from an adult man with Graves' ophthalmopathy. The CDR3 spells CASSISGNRGQPQHL. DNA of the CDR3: TGTGCCAGCAGCATAAGCGGGAACAGAGGTCAGCCCCAGCATCTT.